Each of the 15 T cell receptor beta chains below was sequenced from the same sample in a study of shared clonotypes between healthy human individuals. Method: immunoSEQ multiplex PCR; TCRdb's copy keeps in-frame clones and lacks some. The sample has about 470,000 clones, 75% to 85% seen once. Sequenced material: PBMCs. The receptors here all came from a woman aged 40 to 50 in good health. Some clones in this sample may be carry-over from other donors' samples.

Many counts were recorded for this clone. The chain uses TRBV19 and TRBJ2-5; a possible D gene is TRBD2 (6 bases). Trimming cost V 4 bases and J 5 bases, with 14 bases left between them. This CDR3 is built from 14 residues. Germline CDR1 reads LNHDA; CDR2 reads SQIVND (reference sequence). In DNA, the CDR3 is TGTGCCAGTAGTAATCCGGGAGTAGGGGAGACCCAGTACTTC. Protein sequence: CASSNPGVGETQYF.

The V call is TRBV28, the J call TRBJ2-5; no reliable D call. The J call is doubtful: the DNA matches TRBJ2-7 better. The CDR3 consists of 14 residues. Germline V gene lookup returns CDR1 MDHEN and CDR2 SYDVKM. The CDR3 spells CASSPMSGPYEQYF. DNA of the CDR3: TGTGCCAGCAGTCCAATGAGTGGCCCCTACGAGCAGTACTTC.

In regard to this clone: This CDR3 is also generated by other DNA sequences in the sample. The CDR3 sequence is CASSLYGGGEKLFF. In nucleotides, the CDR3 is TGTGCCAGCAGTTTATACGGGGGCGGAGAAAAACTGTTTTTT. This chain uses TRBV27 with TRBJ1-4, with D possibly TRBD1 on 6 matching bases. Germline V gives CDR1 MNHEY, CDR2 SMNVEV (reference sequence). V lost 1 base to trimming and J lost 8 bases, with 11 bases between them. This CDR3 comprises 14 residues.

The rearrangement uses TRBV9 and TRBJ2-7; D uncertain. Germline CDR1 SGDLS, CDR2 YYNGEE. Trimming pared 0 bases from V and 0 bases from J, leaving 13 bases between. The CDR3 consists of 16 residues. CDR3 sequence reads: CASSVGDGDFSYEQYF. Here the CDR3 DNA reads TGTGCCAGCAGCGTAGGTGACGGAGACTTCTCCTACGAGCAGTACTTC.

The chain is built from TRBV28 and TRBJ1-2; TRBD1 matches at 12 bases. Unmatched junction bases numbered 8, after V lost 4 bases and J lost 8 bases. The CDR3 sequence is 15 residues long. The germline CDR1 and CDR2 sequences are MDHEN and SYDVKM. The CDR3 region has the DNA TGTGCCAGCAGTTCCCCGGGACAGGGGGCAGGAGGCTACACCTTC. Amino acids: CASSSPGQGAGGYTF.

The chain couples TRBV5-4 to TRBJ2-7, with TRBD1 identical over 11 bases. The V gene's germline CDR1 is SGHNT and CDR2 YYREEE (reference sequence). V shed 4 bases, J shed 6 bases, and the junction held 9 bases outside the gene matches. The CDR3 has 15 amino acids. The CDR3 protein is CASSSLDRGRSEQYF. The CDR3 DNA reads TGTGCCAGCAGCAGTTTGGACAGGGGGCGTAGCGAGCAGTACTTC.

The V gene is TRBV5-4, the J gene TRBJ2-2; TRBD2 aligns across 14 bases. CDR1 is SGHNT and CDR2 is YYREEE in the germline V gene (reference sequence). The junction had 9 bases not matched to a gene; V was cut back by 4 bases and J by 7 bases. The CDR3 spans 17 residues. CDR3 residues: CASSPGLAGGAVGELFF. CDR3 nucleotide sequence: TGTGCCAGCAGCCCCGGACTAGCGGGAGGTGCAGTCGGGGAGCTGTTTTTT.

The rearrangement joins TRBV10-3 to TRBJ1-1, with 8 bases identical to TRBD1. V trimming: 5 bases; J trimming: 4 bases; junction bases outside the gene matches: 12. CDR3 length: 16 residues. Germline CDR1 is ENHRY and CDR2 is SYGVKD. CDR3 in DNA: TGTGCCATCAGTCACCACCGGACAGGGTTAAGCACTGAAGCTTTCTTT. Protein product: CAISHHRTGLSTEAFF.

CDR3 amino acids: CASSALRGVNGYTF. The CDR3, as DNA: TGTGCCAGCAGTGCCCTCAGAGGGGTAAATGGCTACACCTTC. This sequence joins TRBV2 and TRBJ1-2, with D possibly matching TRBD1 (5 bases). V was trimmed by 4 bases and J by 6 bases, leaving 15 bases between them. The CDR3 covers 14 residues. In germline, CDR1 is SNHLY, CDR2 FYNNEI.

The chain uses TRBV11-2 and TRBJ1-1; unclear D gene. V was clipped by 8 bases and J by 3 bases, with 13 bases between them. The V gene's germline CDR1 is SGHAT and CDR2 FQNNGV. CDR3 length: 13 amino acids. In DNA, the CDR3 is TGTGCCAGCGGGGTAAGGTTTGACACTGAAGCTTTCTTT. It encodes CASGVRFDTEAFF.

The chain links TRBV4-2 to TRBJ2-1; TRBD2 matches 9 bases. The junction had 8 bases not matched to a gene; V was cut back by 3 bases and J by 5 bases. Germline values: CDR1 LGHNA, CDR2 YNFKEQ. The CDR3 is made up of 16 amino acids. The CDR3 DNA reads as TGTGCCAGCAGCCACGGCGGACTAGCGCCCAACAATGAGCAGTTCTTC. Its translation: CASSHGGLAPNNEQFF.

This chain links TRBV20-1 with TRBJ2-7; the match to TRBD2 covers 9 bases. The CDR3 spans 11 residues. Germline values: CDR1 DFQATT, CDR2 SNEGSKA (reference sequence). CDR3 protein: CSRGRAGEQYF. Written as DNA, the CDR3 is TGCTCCCGCGGGAGGGCCGGCGAGCAGTACTTC.

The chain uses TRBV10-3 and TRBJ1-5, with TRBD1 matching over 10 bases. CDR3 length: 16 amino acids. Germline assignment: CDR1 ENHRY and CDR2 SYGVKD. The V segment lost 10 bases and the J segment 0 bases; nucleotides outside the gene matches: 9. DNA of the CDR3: TGTGCCACAAGGGACAGGGGACGAGGTAGCAATCAGCCCCAGCATTTT. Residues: CATRDRGRGSNQPQHF.

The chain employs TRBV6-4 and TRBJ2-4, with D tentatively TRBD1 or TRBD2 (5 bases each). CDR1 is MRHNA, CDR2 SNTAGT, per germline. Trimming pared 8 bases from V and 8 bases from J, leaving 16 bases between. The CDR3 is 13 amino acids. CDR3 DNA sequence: TGTGCCAGCTCTGCGGACCAGGGAGACATTCAGTACTTC. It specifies CASSADQGDIQYF.

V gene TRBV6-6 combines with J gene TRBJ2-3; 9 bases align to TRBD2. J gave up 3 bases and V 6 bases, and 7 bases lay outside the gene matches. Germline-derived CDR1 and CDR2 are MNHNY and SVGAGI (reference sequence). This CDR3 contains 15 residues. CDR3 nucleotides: TGTGCCAGCAGGTGGACTAGCGTGGAGACAGATACGCAGTATTTT. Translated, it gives CASRWTSVETDTQYF.